A selection of T cell receptor beta chains follows, all from one sample in a study of OX40 agonist ivuxolimab in advanced cancers. The data were produced by immunoSEQ multiplex PCR, yet TCRdb's version contains in-frame clones alone and is incomplete. The table shows roughly 81,000 clones, with 85% to 95% occurring only once. This specimen was CD4+ or CD8+ T cells sorted from blood, taken in a trial of the OX40 agonist ivuxolimab. These receptors were obtained from an adult with an advanced solid tumor such as melanoma, head and neck, liver or kidney cancer. Both conserved end residues are part of each CDR3. A D gene is named only where the DNA matches it firmly. Some rows have no size entry. The others give once, few or many, or a class for an expanded clone.

D gene,clone size,J gene,V gene,CDR3 DNA,CDR3 protein
TRBD1,.,TRBJ1-1,TRBV7-9,TGTGCCAGCAGCGACAGGGGCAGTTTGGCTGAAGCTTTCTTT,CASSDRGSLAEAFF
.,.,TRBJ2-2,TRBV19,TGTGCCAGTACCAACTGGGTGGGGGAGCTGTTTTTT,CASTNWVGELFF
.,.,TRBJ2-3,TRBV9,TGTGCCAGCTCAGGCCCCATGTCCGAGTTCACAGATACGCAGTATTTT,CASSGPMSEFTDTQYF
TRBD1,once,TRBJ2-1,TRBV12-5,TGTGCTAGTGCCCCGACAGGGTCCGGTGAGCAGTTCTTC,CASAPTGSGEQFF
TRBD1,.,TRBJ2-1,TRBV11-3,TGTGCCAGCAGCTCTAGACAGGGTCCCTTCAATGAGCAGTTCTTC,CASSSRQGPFNEQFF
.,once,TRBJ2-3,TRBV6-5,TGTGCCAGCAGTTACGCAGGGGATACGCAGTATTTT,CASSYAGDTQYF
.,.,TRBJ2-2,TRBV7-9,TGTGCCAGCAGCTTCACCTCCATTCCCGGGGAGCTGTTTTTT,CASSFTSIPGELFF
.,.,TRBJ1-1,TRBV4-3,TGCGCCAGCAGCCAAGATCGGGCAGGGGTGGAGTACACTGAAGCTTTCTTT,CASSQDRAGVEYTEAFF
.,.,TRBJ2-1,TRBV9,TGTGCCAGCAGCGCCGAGGAAGTTTATGAGCAGTTCTTC,CASSAEEVYEQFF
.,.,TRBJ2-7,TRBV7-8,TGTGCCAGCAGCACTTTAGGAGGGATACAAGGATACGAGCAGTACTTC,CASSTLGGIQGYEQYF
TRBD2,.,TRBJ2-7,TRBV6-1,TGTGCCAGCAGGGAAGGGACTAGCGGTTTTTCTGGCTACGAGCAGTACTTC,CASREGTSGFSGYEQYF
.,.,TRBJ2-7,TRBV29-1,TGCAGCGTTGAAGCGGAGGGTAGGAACGAGCAGTACTTC,CSVEAEGRNEQYF
.,.,TRBJ2-6,TRBV29-1,TGCAGCGTTGAAGAGCGCAGGTTAGGGGCCAACGTCCTGACTTTC,CSVEERRLGANVLTF
.,.,TRBJ2-3,TRBV7-3,TGTGCCGGCAGCTTAGTCCCCTCTAGCACAGATACGCAGTATTTT,CAGSLVPSSTDTQYF
.,.,TRBJ2-3,TRBV19,TGTGCCAGTAGGGGAGATACGCAGTATTTT,CASRGDTQYF
.,once,TRBJ1-5,TRBV19,TGTGCCAGTAGTATGGCGTCGAACCCCTGGGTTCAGCCCCAGCATTTT,CASSMASNPWVQPQHF
.,once,TRBJ2-7,TRBV11-2,TGTGCCAGCAGCTCCCCAGGGTCCAGGAGCTCCTACGAGCAGTACTTC,CASSSPGSRSSYEQYF
TRBD1,.,TRBJ2-5,TRBV5-5,TGTGCCAGCAGCTTGTACAGGGGGCGAGAGACCCAGTACTTC,CASSLYRGRETQYF
TRBD1,.,TRBJ2-7,TRBV4-2,TGTGCCAGCAGCCCAAGTGGGACAGGGCCTTACGAGCAGTACTTC,CASSPSGTGPYEQYF
.,once,TRBJ1-5,TRBV5-8,TGTGCCAGCAGCTTGGCTGGAGGACCTAGCAATCAGCCCCAGCATTTT,CASSLAGGPSNQPQHF
.,.,TRBJ1-5,TRBV6-5,TGTGCCACTCAGCCGGGACTCGGAGGGAGTCAGCCCCAGCATTTT,CATQPGLGGSQPQHF
TRBD1,.,TRBJ2-2,TRBV29-1,TGCAGCGTTCAGGGGGCCTACGCGGCGGCGAACACCGGGGAGCTGTTTTTT,CSVQGAYAAANTGELFF
.,.,TRBJ1-5,TRBV15,TGTGCCACCAGCACCCGACCCGATCAGCCCCAGCATTTT,CATSTRPDQPQHF
.,.,TRBJ1-1,TRBV7-2,TGTGCCAGCAGCTTAGCGGCATATTCTAACACTGAAGCTTTCTTT,CASSLAAYSNTEAFF
.,.,TRBJ1-2,TRBV9,TGTGCCAGCAGCGTAGATGGCGGAAACTATGGCTACACCTTC,CASSVDGGNYGYTF
TRBD1,few,TRBJ1-1,TRBV7-3,TGTGCCAGCAGCTTAATGGGACAGATGAACACTGAAGCTTTCTTT,CASSLMGQMNTEAFF
TRBD2,.,TRBJ2-7,TRBV7-9,TGTGCCAGCAGCCGACTACTAGCGGGGAGGGACGAGCAGTACTTC,CASSRLLAGRDEQYF
.,.,TRBJ2-3,TRBV4-3,TGCGCCAGCAGCCAAGTAACCCAAGGACTCACAGATACGCAGTATTTT,CASSQVTQGLTDTQYF
.,.,TRBJ1-5,TRBV27,TGTGCCAGCGGCCTCTGGGATCAGCCTCAGCATTTT,CASGLWDQPQHF
.,.,TRBJ2-1,TRBV27,TGTGCCAGCAGTGGGTACTTCCCCGAGCAGTTCTTC,CASSGYFPEQFF
.,.,TRBJ2-7,TRBV6-1,TGTGCCAGCAGTGCCCGGGACCGGTACGTAGAGCAGTACTTC,CASSARDRYVEQYF
.,.,TRBJ1-5,TRBV27,TGTGCCAGCAGTTTCCCCCAGGGAGAACATGATAGCAATCAGCCCCAGCATTTT,CASSFPQGEHDSNQPQHF
TRBD1,.,TRBJ1-2,TRBV19,TGTGCCAGTAGTCCGACAGGGGTAAATGATGGCTACACCTTC,CASSPTGVNDGYTF
.,once,TRBJ2-2,TRBV7-9,TGTGCCAGCAGCTCCAATGGTGGGGGGGAGCTGTTTTTT,CASSSNGGGELFF
.,.,TRBJ2-2,TRBV30,TGTGCCTGGACCCCCGGACGGTGGGAGACCGGGGAGCTGTTTTTT,CAWTPGRWETGELFF
.,.,TRBJ2-3,TRBV19,TGTGCCAGTAGTATGTGGAGGGGGCTAACAGATACGCAGTATTTT,CASSMWRGLTDTQYF
.,.,TRBJ2-3,TRBV4-3,TGCGCCAGCAGCCAAGTACCCGGGGAGTCAGATACGCAGTATTTT,CASSQVPGESDTQYF
.,.,TRBJ1-5,TRBV15,TGTGCCACCAGCAGGGGGACCAGCAATCAGCCCCAGCATTTT,CATSRGTSNQPQHF
TRBD2,.,TRBJ2-1,TRBV5-1,TGCGCCAGCGGAGCTCTCCAGCGGGGCTCCTACAATGAGCAGTTCTTC,CASGALQRGSYNEQFF
.,.,TRBJ2-1,TRBV6-1,TGTGCCAGCAGCCTCGACACCTACTCCTACAATGAGCAGTTCTTC,CASSLDTYSYNEQFF
TRBD2,.,TRBJ2-1,TRBV28,TGTGCCAGCAGTTTAGCGGGAGCTTCCTACAATGAGCAGTTCTTC,CASSLAGASYNEQFF
TRBD2,.,TRBJ2-5,TRBV9,TGTGCCAGCAGCCCAGGGACTAGCGGGACACAAGAGACCCAGTACTTC,CASSPGTSGTQETQYF
TRBD1,once,TRBJ1-2,TRBV29-1,TGCAGCGTTGACCCCGGGACAGGTAGTCTTGGCTACACCTTC,CSVDPGTGSLGYTF
.,.,TRBJ2-2,TRBV27,TGTGCCAGCAGTTTCATAGTACAGGGTGTCGGGGAGCTGTTTTTT,CASSFIVQGVGELFF
TRBD1,.,TRBJ2-1,TRBV27,TGTGCCAGCAGCCTCTCGGACAGGGGGCGCAGCAATGAGCAGTTCTTC,CASSLSDRGRSNEQFF
.,.,TRBJ2-5,TRBV7-3,TGTGCCAGCAGCCCCATAGGTGGAAGGATCCAAGAGACCCAGTACTTC,CASSPIGGRIQETQYF
.,.,TRBJ2-7,TRBV19,TGTGCCAGTAGTATAGCGGGGGCTGACGAGCAGTACTTC,CASSIAGADEQYF
.,.,TRBJ2-3,TRBV5-1,TGCGCCAGCAGCTTGGATCTGTCCAACCCGAACGTGGATACGCAGTATTTT,CASSLDLSNPNVDTQYF
.,.,TRBJ2-7,TRBV10-3,TGTGCCACTACGGGTAGCGGCTCCTACGAGCAGTACTTC,CATTGSGSYEQYF
.,.,TRBJ1-1,TRBV2,TGTGCCAGCTTAGAGGGTCTCGACACTGAAGCTTTCTTT,CASLEGLDTEAFF
.,.,TRBJ1-4,TRBV5-4,TGTGCCAGCAGCTGGGGAGGGTCGAGGGGTAATGAAAAACTGTTTTTT,CASSWGGSRGNEKLFF
TRBD2,.,TRBJ2-7,TRBV28,TGTGCCAGCAGCTTACCATCCCTCATGGTGGCGGGAGGGCCGTTCCGAGAGCAGTACTTC,CASSLPSLMVAGGPFREQYF
TRBD1,.,TRBJ1-1,TRBV7-3,TGTGCCAGCAGCCCGGACAGGTACTACACTGAAGCTTTCTTT,CASSPDRYYTEAFF
.,.,TRBJ2-1,TRBV28,TGTGCCAGCAGTTTCCTGGCGGTCACATACAATGAGCAGTTCTTC,CASSFLAVTYNEQFF
.,.,TRBJ2-7,TRBV30,TGTGCCTGGAGCCCGAGAGGGGGTGTTCGCGAGCAGTACTTC,CAWSPRGGVREQYF
TRBD2,.,TRBJ2-7,TRBV9,TGTGCCAGCAGCGTAGGGACTAGCGGCTACGAGCAGTACTTC,CASSVGTSGYEQYF
.,once,TRBJ1-5,TRBV28,TGTGCCAGCAGCCCCCGGGGTCAGCCCCAGCATTTT,CASSPRGQPQHF
.,few,TRBJ1-5,TRBV19,TGTGCCAGTACTGACCCTGGCAATCAGCCCCAGCATTTT,CASTDPGNQPQHF